This record looks at one T cell receptor beta chain sequence and its context. No antigen is known for it. The protocol was immunoSEQ multiplex PCR, while the TCRdb copy is restricted to in-frame clones and leaves out a portion. The data contain tens of thousands of clones, 75% to 85% of them seen just once; the ten biggest clones take up around 20%. The data belong to a study of OX40 agonist ivuxolimab in advanced cancers. On the study more broadly: Patients with hepatocellular carcinoma, melanoma, renal cell or head and neck cancer made up the dose-escalation patients.

Whole-study results and caveats: Low levels of normalized T-cell clonal expansion also appeared in some nonresponders.

Trimming left V 5 bases short and J 1 base short, with 14 bases between. This CDR3 has 15 residues. The V gene's germline CDR1 is MNHEY and CDR2 SMNVEV (reference sequence). The sample here was CD4+ or CD8+ T cells sorted from blood, taken in a trial of the OX40 agonist ivuxolimab. J is TRBJ1-2 and V is TRBV27; TRBD1 might be the D (6 bases). The clonotype comes from an adult with an advanced solid tumor such as melanoma, head and neck, liver or kidney cancer. In DNA form, the CDR3 reads TGTGCCAGCAGTCTACAGGGCTTCCTTAACTATGGCTACACCTTC. As protein: CASSLQGFLNYGYTF.